This entry describes one T cell receptor (beta chain). Antigen unknown. The source of the sample is a study of OX40 agonist ivuxolimab in advanced cancers. Study at large: The patients received ivuxolimab by intravenous route every 2 weeks at 0.01 to 10 mg/kg. With a range of roughly 23 to 85, age averaged about 59 years, and around 80% were male.

Profiled with immunoSEQ multiplex PCR; TCRdb holds only in-frame clones, not every one. The sample yields about 16,000 clones, nearly 95% seen once. Study-level results: Dosing at 0.1 to 3.0 mg/kg was accompanied by clonal expansion of CD4+ and CD8+ blood T cells by week 6.

The CDR3 is made up of 15 amino acids. CDR1 and CDR2 (germline): SGHVS, FNYEAQ. The ends lost 1 base at V and 8 bases at J; junction bases unmatched: 7. This TCR came from an adult with an advanced solid tumor such as melanoma, head and neck, liver or kidney cancer. This chain links TRBV7-6 with TRBJ1-4; 7 positions agree with TRBD1. Source: CD4+ or CD8+ T cells sorted from blood, taken in a trial of the OX40 agonist ivuxolimab. The CDR3 sequence is CASSLEEGATEKLFF. CDR3 in DNA: TGTGCCAGCAGCTTAGAGGAGGGGGCAACCGAAAAACTGTTTTTT.